What follows is one T cell receptor (beta chain) and its context. TCRdb's table, derived via immunoSEQ multiplex PCR, lists solely in-frame clones and lacks some. The sample has more than 80,000 clones, 90% to 95% seen once. This record comes from a study of T cell changes during pregnancy in multiple sclerosis. There are 14 residues in the CDR3. Germline V gene sequence: CDR1 SGHRS, CDR2 YFSETQ. V lost 3 bases and J 7 bases, leaving 14 bases between the germline ends. Sequencing used peripheral blood, obtained in the second trimester of pregnancy. The sequence was collected from a female donor with multiple sclerosis, enrolled in a pregnancy study. The chain joins TRBV5-1 to TRBJ2-4, with D perhaps TRBD2 (6 bases). CDR3 sequence reads: CASSSGEGRNIQYF. The CDR3 DNA reads TGCGCCAGCAGCTCGGGAGAAGGAAGGAACATTCAGTACTTC. The entire variable domain, with the rest obtained from reference TRBV5-1 and TRBJ2-4, is as follows: KAGVTQTPRYLIKTRGQQVTLSCSPISGHRSVSWYQQTPGQGLQFLFEYFSETQRNKGNFPGRFSGRQFSNSRSEMNVSTLELGDSALYLCASSSGEGRNIQYFGAGTRLSVL.